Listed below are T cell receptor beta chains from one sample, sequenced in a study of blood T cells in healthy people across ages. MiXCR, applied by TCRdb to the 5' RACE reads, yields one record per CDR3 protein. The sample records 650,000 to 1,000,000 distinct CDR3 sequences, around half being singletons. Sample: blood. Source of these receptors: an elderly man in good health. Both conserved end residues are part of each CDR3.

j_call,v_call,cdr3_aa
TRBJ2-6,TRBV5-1,CASSLVGGRRANVLTF
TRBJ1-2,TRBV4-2,CASSHEQGRLGYTF
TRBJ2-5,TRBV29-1,CSVDLAGETQYF
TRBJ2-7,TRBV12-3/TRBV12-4,CASSLRLAVSYEQYF
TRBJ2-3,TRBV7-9,CASSYAYTDTQYF
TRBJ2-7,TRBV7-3,CASSVGVAAAYEQYF
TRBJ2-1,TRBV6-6,CASAFRGANDEQFF
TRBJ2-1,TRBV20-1,CSAISGILTNNEQFF
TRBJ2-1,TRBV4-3,CASSQDWEKGIFF
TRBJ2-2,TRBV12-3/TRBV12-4,CASKKRERLGTGELFF
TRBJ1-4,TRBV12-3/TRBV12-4,CASSLGLGNEKLFF
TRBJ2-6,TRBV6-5,CASSRGGSGANVLTF
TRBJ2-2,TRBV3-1,CASSPPGTGELFF
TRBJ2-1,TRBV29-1,CSARWRRPYNEQFF
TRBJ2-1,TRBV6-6,CASSYFLDYGNNEQFF
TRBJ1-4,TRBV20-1,CSALGADEKLFF
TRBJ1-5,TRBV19,CASSDRSSGNQPQHF
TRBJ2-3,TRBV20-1,CSARDRLATDTQYF
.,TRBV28,CASSYLAGDEQYF
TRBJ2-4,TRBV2,CASRGARTGQEYF
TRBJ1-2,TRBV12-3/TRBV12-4,CASSFGRGQSNYGYTF
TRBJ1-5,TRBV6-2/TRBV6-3,CASSYTRGSNQPQHF
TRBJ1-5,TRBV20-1,CSARDLLRDSYQPQHF
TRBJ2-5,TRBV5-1,CASSYGPQETQYF
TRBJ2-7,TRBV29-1,CSVEEVAPYEQYF
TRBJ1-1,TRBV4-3,CASSQGTEAFF
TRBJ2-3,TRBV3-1,CASSSGTGYTDTQYF
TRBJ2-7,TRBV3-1,CASSQQRTGPHYEQYF
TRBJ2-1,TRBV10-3,CAISETSGYNEQFF
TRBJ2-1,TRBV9,CASSGRAGEQFF
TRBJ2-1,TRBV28,CASSSLAGPRYNEQFF